This T cell receptor beta chain stems from a study of T cells in Graves' hyperthyroidism and ophthalmopathy. The source material, RNA transcripts, was used to amplify TCR beta CDR3 regions. The TCR CDR3 was amplified in a first-round RT-PCR using the HTBI primer set. TCRdb reprocessed the multiplex PCR reads with MiXCR, giving one entry per CDR3 protein. The sample yields under 800,000 distinct CDR3 sequences, less than 15% seen once. This CDR3 is 17 amino acids long. The V gene end was trimmed by 3 bases and the J gene end by 5 bases; junction bases not matched to a gene: 8. Per the germline V gene, CDR1 is MNHNS and CDR2 is SASEGT. Exclusion followed for patients with uncontrolled infection, other autoimmune disease, pregnancy or lactation. On the basis of clinical symptoms, serum thyroxine and TRAb, thyroid ultrasound and orbital computed tomography, diagnoses were made.

The sample consisted of blood. The rearrangement links TRBV6-1 to TRBJ2-2; 11 bases line up with TRBD2. The receptor was derived from a woman aged 18-29 years with Graves' hyperthyroidism. The CDR3, as DNA: TGTGCCAGCAGTGACGGTAGCGGGAGGGCCAGGACCGGGGAGCTGTTTTTT. Its translation is CASSDGSGRARTGELFF.